One T cell receptor (beta chain) is described in this entry. Sequencing used immunoSEQ multiplex PCR; TCRdb keeps in-frame clones, though not all of them. The sample gives 160,000 or so clones, less than 95% of which show up once; approximately 14% is in the top ten. The data were obtained in a study of control samples from healthy donors and cancer patients. The CDR3 loop spans 15 amino acids. The V gene lost 7 bases and the J gene lost 4 bases, with 16 bases spanning the gap. The germline V gene encodes CDR1 LNHDA and CDR2 SQIVND (reference sequence). The chain has TRBV19 and TRBJ2-2, with no clear D. Sequencing input: PBMCs. The sequence derives from a man between 60 and 75 years old with colorectal cancer. Here the CDR3 reads CASKWTAGTTGELFF. In nucleotides, the CDR3 is TGTGCCAGTAAATGGACGGCCGGTACCACCGGGGAGCTGTTTTTT.